This T cell receptor beta chain was identified in a study of lung T cells in sarcoidosis with Löfgren's syndrome. General study points: These T cells were suggested, not shown, to recognize a putative antigen. Multiple Löfgren's syndrome patients reportedly shared TRAV12-1 and TRBV2 CDR3 motifs. The most expanded V genes in Löfgren's patients were reportedly TRAV12-1 and TRBV2.

As for this clonotype: Its cognate antigen is unknown.

A single record per CDR3 protein comes from TCRdb applying MiXCR to the reads. The sample holds 8,000 to 10,000 distinct CDR3 sequences, roughly 21% seen once. Germline V gene lookup returns CDR1 SGHTA and CDR2 FQGNSA. The CDR3 has 15 amino acids. With V trimmed by 6 bases and J by 1 base, 3 bases remained unmatched. Sequenced sample: CD4+ T cells from bronchoalveolar lavage fluid. This receptor was obtained from a human donor with sarcoidosis (Löfgren's syndrome or another form), or a control subject (not recorded which). This sequence joins TRBV7-2 and TRBJ2-4; TRBD2 matches 10 bases. This chain's CDR3 is CASSYSGGAKNIQYF. The CDR3 DNA reads TGTGCCAGCAGTTATAGCGGGGGGGCCAAAAACATTCAGTACTTC.